This is a list of T cell receptor beta chains from one sample in a study of blood T cells in healthy people across ages. TCRdb ran MiXCR on the 5' RACE reads and lists one entry per CDR3 protein. The sample holds roughly 800,000 distinct CDR3 sequences, 30% to 45% seen once. The specimen was blood. These receptors were obtained from a man aged 18 to 29 in good health. Each CDR3 is given with its conserved first and last residue. D genes are given only for firm matches. The listing skips clone size in some rows; elsewhere it reads once, few, many or a size class.

>TRBJ2-5|-|TRBD2|16|TRBV5-1
CASSKFGAGGQETQYF
TGCGCCAGCAGCAAATTTGGAGCGGGGGGGCAAGAGACCCAGTACTTC
>TRBJ2-5|many|TRBD1|15|TRBV5-1
CASSLGQGSQETQYF
TGCGCCAGCAGCTTGGGACAGGGTTCACAAGAGACCCAGTACTTC
>TRBJ1-1|many|-|14|TRBV7-9
CASSLPTGNTEAFF
TGTGCCAGCAGCCTCCCGACAGGGAACACTGAAGCTTTCTTT
>TRBJ1-5|-|-|15|TRBV4-1
CASSQETDSNQPQHF
TGCGCCAGCAGCCAAGAAACGGATAGCAATCAGCCCCAGCATTTT
>TRBJ2-3|-|TRBD2|18|TRBV29-1
CSVPGLAGGSLFTDTQYF
TGCAGCGTCCCCGGACTAGCGGGGGGGTCCCTTTTCACAGATACGCAGTATTTT
>TRBJ1-6|few|TRBD1|14|TRBV27
CASSSRGRNSPLHF
TGTGCCAGCAGCAGTAGGGGGCGGAATTCACCCCTCCACTTT
>TRBJ1-2|-|TRBD1|15|TRBV12-3/TRBV12-4
CASGSLGQGAKGYTF
TGTGCCAGCGGGAGCCTCGGACAGGGGGCTAAGGGCTACACCTTC
>TRBJ1-4|-|-|14|TRBV12-3/TRBV12-4
CASSWTRINEKLFF
TGTGCCAGCAGTTGGACAAGGATTAATGAAAAACTGTTTTTT
>TRBJ2-5|-|-|15|TRBV28
CASSFSLDTQETQYF
TGTGCCAGCAGTTTCTCCCTCGACACACAAGAGACCCAGTACTTC
>TRBJ2-1|once|TRBD2|16|TRBV6-2/TRBV6-3
CASSIGLAGIYNEQFF
TGTGCCAGCAGTATAGGACTAGCGGGGATTTACAATGAGCAGTTCTTC
>TRBJ2-7|once|-|13|TRBV10-3
CAISESSSHEQYF
TGTGCCATCAGTGAGTCCTCCAGCCACGAGCAGTACTTC
>TRBJ1-2|few|-|15|TRBV6-2/TRBV6-3
CASSYTGTALEGYTF
TGTGCCAGCAGTTACACCGGGACGGCCTTAGAGGGCTACACCTTC
>TRBJ2-1|-|-|13|TRBV4-3
CASSQKTGPPQFF
TGCGCCAGCAGCCAAAAGACAGGCCCTCCGCAGTTCTTC
>TRBJ2-2|few|-|16|TRBV20-1
CSARDVRGGDTGELFF
TGCAGTGCTAGAGATGTCCGAGGCGGGGACACCGGGGAGCTGTTTTTT
>TRBJ2-3|few|TRBD1|14|TRBV20-1
CSARPGTDADTQYF
TGCAGTGCTAGACCCGGGACAGACGCAGATACGCAGTATTTT
>TRBJ2-7|-|-|14|TRBV18
CASSPLEGAYEQYF
TGTGCCAGCTCACCTTTGGAGGGGGCCTACGAGCAGTACTTC
>TRBJ1-2|-|-|16|TRBV5-5
CTSRPSAGDTNYGYTF
TGTACCAGCAGACCTTCGGCAGGGGATACTAACTATGGCTACACCTTC
>TRBJ2-5|-|TRBD1|16|TRBV10-2
CASKTTDRGLYNEQYF
TGCGCCAGCAAGACCACGGACAGGGGGCTATACAATGAGCAGTACTTC
>TRBJ2-7|-|-|13|TRBV7-2
CASSWSPSYEQYF
TGTGCCAGCAGCTGGAGTCCCAGCTACGAGCAGTACTTC
>TRBJ1-2|-|TRBD1|15|TRBV3-1
CASSQPGTGDYGYTF
TGTGCCAGCAGCCAACCCGGGACAGGGGACTATGGCTACACCTTC
>TRBJ2-5|-|-|13|TRBV29-1
CSVEARQNNEQYF
TGCAGCGTTGAAGCTAGACAGAACAATGAGCAGTACTTC
>TRBJ2-7|few|-|15|TRBV12-3/TRBV12-4
CASSLERGGLNEQYF
TGTGCCAGCAGTTTAGAAAGGGGTGGTTTAAATGAGCAGTACTTC
>TRBJ1-5|few|-|14|TRBV7-2
CASSLEGRSEPQHF
TGTGCCAGCAGCTTAGAGGGGCGGTCCGAGCCCCAGCATTTT
>TRBJ2-3|-|-|16|TRBV28
CASSFFSEIITDTQYF
TGTGCCAGCAGTTTTTTTAGCGAGATAATCACAGATACGCAGTATTTT
>TRBJ1-3|-|TRBD1|14|TRBV12-3/TRBV12-4
CAIQGNLAGNTIYF
TGTGCCATACAGGGGAACCTGGCTGGAAACACCATATATTTT
>TRBJ1-1|-|-|9|TRBV29-1
CRPWSEAFF
TGCAGACCGTGGAGTGAAGCTTTCTTT
>TRBJ2-1|many|TRBD1|11|TRBV29-1
CSADRDTPQFF
TGCAGCGCCGACAGGGACACCCCGCAGTTCTTC
>TRBJ1-5|-|-|15|TRBV7-2
CASSPTGYDNQPQHF
TGTGCCAGCAGCCCCACCGGGTACGACAATCAGCCCCAGCATTTT
>TRBJ2-2|once|-|19|TRBV5-1
CASSFLPSDGGRCTGELFF
TGCGCCAGCAGCTTCCTCCCCTCGGACGGAGGGAGGTGCACCGGGGAGCTGTTTTTT
>TRBJ2-5|-|-|12|TRBV6-6
CASSPTAETQYF
TGTGCCAGCAGTCCGACGGCGGAGACCCAGTACTTC
>TRBJ1-6|many|TRBD1|15|TRBV12-3/TRBV12-4
CASTQGGSYNSPLHF
TGTGCCAGCACCCAGGGGGGATCCTATAATTCACCCCTCCACTTT
>TRBJ2-5|once|-|16|TRBV30
CAWSVPRSPIQETQYF
TGTGCCTGGAGTGTACCACGCAGCCCAATCCAAGAGACCCAGTACTTC
>TRBJ1-5|-|TRBD1|14|TRBV30
CAWSDGQGNQPQHF
TGTGCCTGGAGTGACGGACAGGGGAATCAGCCCCAGCATTTT
>TRBJ2-3|-|-|14|TRBV9
CASSVAPITDTQYF
TGTGCCAGCAGCGTAGCCCCAATCACAGATACGCAGTATTTT
>TRBJ2-3|-|-|14|TRBV2
CASSEDVSTDTQYF
TGTGCCAGCAGTGAAGACGTTAGCACAGATACGCAGTATTTT
>TRBJ2-7|once|-|12|TRBV24-1
CATSRTGCEQYF
TGTGCCACCAGTCGAACAGGGTGCGAGCAGTACTTC
>TRBJ2-5|many|-|14|TRBV4-1
CASSPGGPQETQYF
TGCGCCAGCAGCCCCGGGGGGCCACAAGAGACCCAGTACTTC
>TRBJ2-7|-|-|15|TRBV14
CASSQNAGYVSEQYF
TGTGCCAGCAGCCAAAATGCGGGTTATGTGAGTGAGCAGTACTTC
>TRBJ2-1|-|-|13|TRBV20-1
CSAGGQYEETQFF
TGCAGTGCTGGAGGACAGTACGAAGAGACCCAGTTCTTC
>TRBJ2-3|few|-|17|TRBV6-4
CASSDSTNGEAAVTQYF
TGTGCCAGCAGTGACTCGACCAACGGGGAGGCGGCAGTTACGCAGTATTTT
>TRBJ1-1|-|TRBD1|14|TRBV6-2/TRBV6-3
CAIRTGGPGLEAFF
TGTGCCATTCGGACAGGGGGCCCGGGGTTGGAAGCTTTCTTT
>TRBJ1-4|-|-|17|TRBV12-3/TRBV12-4
CASSLTRGGPSNEKLFF
TGTGCCAGCAGTTTGACCCGGGGGGGGCCCTCTAATGAAAAACTGTTTTTT
>TRBJ1-1|-|-|13|TRBV5-1
CASSSLNRAEAFF
TGCGCCAGCAGCTCCCTTAACAGAGCTGAAGCTTTCTTT
>TRBJ1-4|few|TRBD1|15|TRBV7-2
CASRSNRGANEKLFF
TGTGCCAGCAGATCTAACAGGGGCGCTAATGAAAAACTGTTTTTT
>TRBJ2-3|-|-|15|TRBV9
CASSPRGSLADTQYF
TGTGCCAGCAGCCCCCGTGGGAGCTTGGCAGATACGCAGTATTTT
>TRBJ1-1|-|-|14|TRBV5-5
CASSPFTMNTEAFF
TGTGCCAGCAGCCCGTTTACGATGAACACTGAAGCTTTCTTT
>TRBJ2-5|-|-|14|TRBV20-1
CSASKASVMETQYF
TGCAGTGCTAGCAAGGCGTCCGTTATGGAGACCCAGTACTTC
>TRBJ2-7|-|TRBD2|19|TRBV12-3/TRBV12-4
CASSFWSSGGRTFPNEQYF
TGTGCCAGCAGTTTCTGGTCTAGCGGGGGGCGCACCTTCCCCAATGAGCAGTACTTC
>TRBJ2-7|few|-|16|TRBV6-5
CASSSDLAASYNEQYF
TGTGCCAGCAGTAGTGACTTAGCGGCATCCTACAATGAGCAGTACTTC
>TRBJ1-2|-|-|14|TRBV5-6
CASSLAGDIYGYTF
TGTGCCAGCAGCTTGGCCGGGGACATCTATGGCTACACCTTC
>TRBJ1-4|-|-|14|TRBV7-2
CASSPNLSGEKLFF
TGTGCCAGCAGCCCTAACCTGTCAGGTGAAAAACTGTTTTTT
>TRBJ1-1|-|TRBD1|14|TRBV18
CASSSSDRAAEAFF
TGTGCCAGCTCATCCTCGGACAGGGCCGCTGAAGCTTTCTTT
>TRBJ1-4|-|TRBD1|15|TRBV12-3/TRBV12-4
CASSSRGQGGEKLFF
TGTGCCAGCAGTTCCCGGGGACAGGGGGGAGAAAAACTGTTTTTT